Each of the 5 T cell receptor beta chains below was sequenced from the same sample in a study of technical replicates of blood from a handful of donors. Profiled with immunoSEQ multiplex PCR; TCRdb holds only in-frame clones, not every one. The table includes 76,000 or so clones, 90% to 95% detected once. What was sequenced was T cells isolated from PBMCs. The receptors were sampled from a human donor in good health.

CDR3 in DNA: TGTGCCAGCAGTTCCTACGGGACTAGCGTGAGAGGGCACAATGAGCAGTTCTTC. This codes for CASSSYGTSVRGHNEQFF. The gene calls are TRBV28 and TRBJ2-1, with 10 bases identical to TRBD2. Germline V CDR1 and CDR2: MDHEN, SYDVKM. The CDR3 totals 18 residues. V lost 4 bases and J lost 5; bases outside the gene matches: 14.

V gene TRBV28 combines with J gene TRBJ1-1, with 8 nucleotides matching TRBD1. The CDR3 is 13 amino acids. The V and J ends lost 3 bases and 5 bases, in that order; junction bases with no gene match: 2. Germline V gene sequence: CDR1 MDHEN, CDR2 SYDVKM. CDR3 loop: CASSFNRGTEAFF. Here the CDR3 DNA reads TGTGCCAGCAGTTTTAACAGGGGGACTGAAGCTTTCTTT.

The chain couples TRBV27 to TRBJ2-7, with TRBD2 matching over 12 bases. CDR1 is MNHEY, CDR2 SMNVEV, per germline (reference sequence). This CDR3 is 15 amino acids long. J gave up 3 bases and V 5 bases, and 5 bases lay outside the gene matches. The CDR3 DNA reads TGTGCCAGCAGTACACTAGCGGGAGGAAACTACGAGCAGTACTTC. Its translation is CASSTLAGGNYEQYF.

The chain carries TRBV5-1 and TRBJ2-2, with 8 positions matching TRBD1. Germline CDR1 reads SGHRS; CDR2 reads YFSETQ. The J segment lost 0 bases and the V segment lost 1 base, leaving 5 bases of the junction unmatched. The CDR3 runs to 17 residues. As DNA, the CDR3 is TGCGCCAGCAGCTTGCGCCGGACAGGGTCGAACACCGGGGAGCTGTTTTTT. Translating it yields CASSLRRTGSNTGELFF.

Comments on this clone: Its ends do not fully match the called genes, so a read error is possible. The chain carries TRBV4-2 and TRBJ2-1; 14 bases map to TRBD2. The germline CDR1 and CDR2 sequences are LGHNA and YNFKEQ. The CDR3 runs 16 residues. The CDR3 DNA is TGTGCCAGCAGCCATCTCGGACTAGCGGGAGGCCCCCCCAAGCTCTTC. Its translation is CASSHLGLAGGPPKLF.